The T cell receptor beta chain under discussion was sequenced for a study of identical twins. The length of the CDR3 is 17 residues. V lost 5 bases, J lost 4 bases, and 11 bases stayed unmatched. The germline CDR1 and CDR2 sequences are SGHTA and FQGTGA. This clonotype was seen ten or more times. Its antigen is currently unknown. Findings and limits, study-wide: Carriage of fewer insertions was seen in abundant cord blood beta clonotypes, whereas memory repertoires showed none.

TCRdb recomputed calls from the 5' RACE reads with MiXCR, one row per CDR3 protein. The table lists approximately 600,000 distinct CDR3 sequences, approximately 10% of them singletons. The same data also contributed to another study, on yellow fever vaccine responses in identical twins. Turning to that study: Twins' vaccine T cell response reportedly seemed partly convergent, partly personalized.

V is TRBV7-3 and J is TRBJ2-1, with TRBD2 matching 10 bases. The sequence derives from a woman aged 18-29 years in good health. Sequencing was carried out using PBMCs. The CDR3 DNA follows: TGTGCCAGCAGCCCAAGGCCTAGCGGGGGTTCTTACAATGAGCAGTTCTTC. Translation: CASSPRPSGGSYNEQFF.